This T cell receptor beta chain was documented in a study of identical twins. A universal primer site was created by template switching, with the cDNA bearing unique molecular identifiers. TCRdb re-called the 5' RACE reads with MiXCR, one entry per CDR3 protein. The repertoire consists of about 900,000 distinct CDR3 sequences, with approximately 13% occurring once and the leading ten covering 1.5% to 2%. V was pared by 3 bases and J by 8 bases, with 17 bases between. Germline values: CDR1 SGHNT, CDR2 YYREEE (reference sequence). The CDR3 is 15 amino acids. This sample was shared with a second study, whose subject was yellow fever vaccine responses in identical twins.

The chain combines TRBV5-4 with TRBJ1-4, with D perhaps TRBD1 (6 bases). What was sequenced was PBMCs. The source is a woman in her late teens or twenties in good health. CDR3 loop: CASSSKAPRGEKLFF. CDR3 DNA sequence: TGTGCCAGCAGCTCGAAGGCCCCAAGGGGGGAAAAACTGTTTTTT.